This T cell receptor (beta chain) is from a study of response to subunit inactivated influenza vaccine (dated by TCRdb to 2016 to 2019). In the study overall: Deep quantitative T cell receptor repertoire profiling was used in the study to track responses to a trivalent subunit inactivated influenza vaccine.

The CDR3 sequence holds 14 residues, the cysteine and phenylalanine included. Only CDR3 DNA is held: 42 bases, read in frame from base 1. V has 3 bases trimmed and J has 12 bases trimmed; junction bases matching no gene number 11. The germline V gene encodes CDR1 SGHAT and CDR2 FQNNGV. General study outcomes and caveats: It was suggested by the authors that each seasonal influenza vaccination may recruit only a limited number of new T cells.

Preparation of the library involved RT-PCR. The sample was run on an Illumina HiSeq 2500. Clones were called with MiXCR by TCRdb after fastp trimmed the public reads at Q25, and only in-frame beta chains were retained. Every CDR3 protein is listed once, alongside the most common genes and DNA of its rows. The sample records a few hundred thousand distinct CDR3 sequences, 21% of which are singletons. The biggest ten clones account for approximately 10% of the sample. This clonotype was recorded many times. The target of this receptor is not known. Within one base of it there is no much larger clone, and no base qualities were kept.

The receptor was isolated from a man between 50 and 75 years old who received an inactivated influenza vaccine. Donor details come from another sample of the same person, matched by shared clones. Here the sequenced sample was PBMCs from blood, taken approximately 20 months after vaccination. The chain uses TRBV11-2 and TRBJ1-3; 7 of the junction bases match TRBD1. At the DNA level, the sequence is TGTGCCAGCAGCTTGGACCCGACAGGGATTTTCATATATTTT. Its translation is CASSLDPTGIFIYF. Joined to the reference TRBV11-2 and TRBJ1-3 proteins, this CDR3 gives the full variable domain: EAGVAQSPRYKIIEKRQSVAFWCNPISGHATLYWYQQILGQGPKLLIQFQNNGVVDDSQLPKDRFSAERLKGVDSTLKIQPAKLEDSAVYLCASSLDPTGIFIYFGEGSWLTVV.